These 30 T cell receptor beta chains were all obtained from the same sample, sequenced in a study of blood T cell repertoires in COVID-19. Sequenced by immunoSEQ multiplex PCR; TCRdb stores in-frame clones only, minus some. This sample yields about 180,000 clones, of which about 81% are seen a single time; approximately 8.7% belongs to the top ten. The sample was peripheral blood. The receptors stem from a woman aged 70-85 years with acute or convalescent COVID-19.

V is TRBV4-3 and J is TRBJ1-2; unclear D gene. Deletions cut 0 bases from V and 7 bases from J, with 12 bases between. Per the germline V gene, CDR1 is LGHNA and CDR2 is YSLEER. The CDR3 extends over 14 amino acids. CDR3 coding DNA: TGCGCCAGCAGCCAAGAAATCGGGGTCGGTGGCTACACCTTC. Translated, it gives CASSQEIGVGGYTF.

The chain links TRBV7-9 to TRBJ2-3; TRBD2 matches 9 bases. CDR3 size: 16 residues. The germline V gene has CDR1 SEHNR and CDR2 FQNEAQ (reference sequence). With 1 base clipped from V and 2 bases from J, the junction kept 4 bases outside the gene matches. CDR3 amino acids: CASSLVGGRDTDTQYF. CDR3 bases: TGTGCCAGCAGCTTAGTAGGCGGGAGGGACACAGATACGCAGTATTTT.

The chain employs TRBV5-1 and TRBJ2-7; 8 nucleotides agree with TRBD1. V shed 1 base and J 4 bases; nucleotides not matched to a gene: 4. There are 14 residues in the CDR3. Per germline, CDR1 SGHRS and CDR2 YFSETQ. CDR3: CASSLPGGIYEQYF. The CDR3 nucleotides read TGCGCCAGCAGCTTGCCAGGGGGCATTTACGAGCAGTACTTC.

In this sample, this clone turned up once. This sequence joins TRBV10-3 and TRBJ2-7; D gene ambiguous. The V end was cut by 3 bases, the J end by 7 bases, with 13 bases between. This CDR3 spans 13 amino acids. Germline-derived CDR1 and CDR2 are ENHRY and SYGVKD. In DNA form, the CDR3 reads TGTGCCATCAGTGACCTGCAGATGTCGGAGCAGTACTTC. Amino acid sequence: CAISDLQMSEQYF.

This clone came up once. The J gene is TRBJ1-2, the V gene TRBV10-3; 12 nucleotides line up with TRBD1. Trimming cost V 0 bases and J 13 bases; bases outside gene matches: 9. The CDR3 runs 15 residues. CDR1 and CDR2 (germline): ENHRY, SYGVKD. The CDR3 DNA reads TGTGCCATCAGTGAGTCAACCTCGGGACAGGGGGCCGCCACCTTC. It encodes CAISESTSGQGAATF.

This clone was recorded a few times. This chain uses TRBV27 with TRBJ2-2, with 9 bases that match TRBD2. With V trimmed by 4 bases and J by 1 base, 7 bases remained unmatched. The CDR3 spans 17 residues. In germline, CDR1 is MNHEY, CDR2 SMNVEV (reference sequence). CDR3 loop: CASSSAGGPGNTGELFF. CDR3 nucleotides: TGTGCCAGCAGTTCCGCGGGAGGGCCCGGGAACACCGGGGAGCTGTTTTTT.

As concerns this clone: The same CDR3 arises from other DNA sequences in this sample as well. The V gene is TRBV18, the J gene TRBJ1-5; 8 positions agree with TRBD1. Trimming cost V 3 bases and J 7 bases; bases outside gene matches: 2. The germline V gene has CDR1 KGHSH and CDR2 LQKENI. This CDR3 contains 13 residues. As DNA, the CDR3 is TGTGCCAGCTCACCTACAGGGGGGCAGCCCCAGCATTTT. Its translation is CASSPTGGQPQHF.

This clone was detected only a few times. CDR3 nucleotide sequence: TGTGCCAGTAGGGGAGACATCTATGGCTACACCTTC. The encoded protein is CASRGDIYGYTF. The gene calls are TRBV19 and TRBJ1-2; D is uncertain. The CDR3 sequence is 12 residues long. Germline V gene lookup returns CDR1 LNHDA and CDR2 SQIVND (reference sequence). Trimming stripped 6 bases from V and 4 bases from J, with 9 bases between.

This chain connects TRBV4-1 to TRBJ1-2, with 9 bases that match TRBD1. This CDR3 comprises 18 residues. Losses at the gene ends were 1 base for V and 6 bases for J; bases not matched to a gene: 15. Germline CDR1 reads MGHRA; CDR2 reads YSYEKL. CDR3 region: CASSQVSTPGQGIDGYTF. CDR3 sequence (DNA): TGCGCCAGCAGCCAAGTCAGCACACCGGGACAGGGAATTGATGGCTACACCTTC.

The chain couples TRBV3-1 (or the pseudogene TRBV3-2) to TRBJ2-4, with 15 bases fitting TRBD2. V shed 1 base, J shed 0 bases, and the junction held 10 bases outside the gene matches. Germline V lookup: CDR1 LGHDT, CDR2 YNNKEL (reference sequence). The CDR3 is 21 residues long. In DNA form, the CDR3 reads TGTGCCAGCAGCCAAGTTCCGGGACTAGCGGGGGGCCCGCTAGCCAAAAACATTCAGTACTTC. It codes for CASSQVPGLAGGPLAKNIQYF.

The J gene is TRBJ1-2, the V gene TRBV29-1; D not resolved. The CDR3 contains 13 residues. V was pared by 3 bases and J by 3 bases, with 11 bases between. The V gene's germline CDR1 is SQVTM and CDR2 ANQGSEA. CDR3 loop: CSVEARSHYGYTF. As DNA, the CDR3 is TGCAGCGTTGAGGCGCGGAGTCACTATGGCTACACCTTC.

The chain uses TRBV24-1 and TRBJ1-5; no clear D gene. V lost 3 bases and J lost 7, with 6 bases in between. The CDR3 runs 12 residues. Germline V gene data show CDR1 as KGHDR and CDR2 as SFDVKD. CDR3 in DNA: TGTGCCACCAGTGATACGGGACAGCCCCAGCATTTT. Translation gives CATSDTGQPQHF.

V gene TRBV10-1 combines with J gene TRBJ2-5; 8 bases are shared with TRBD2. The CDR3 totals 14 residues. V dropped 7 bases and J dropped 5; count of bases not matched to a gene: 9. Germline CDR1 and CDR2: WNHNN and SYGVQD (reference sequence). As DNA, the CDR3 is TGCGCCAGCATACTCCGGGGGGGCCGCGAGACCCAGTACTTC. As protein: CASILRGGRETQYF.

The DNA of the CDR3 is TGTGCCAGCAGCTTGTGGGGAGACGAAAAACTGTTTTTT. It codes for CASSLWGDEKLFF. The V and J genes are TRBV7-8 and TRBJ1-4; D not certain. V was pared by 3 bases and J by 8 bases, with 10 bases between. The CDR3 contains 13 residues. Germline loops: CDR1 SGHVS, CDR2 FQNEAQ.

The sample holds a few counts of this clone. The CDR3 nucleotides read TGCAGCGTTGGTGGGGAGGGAAGAGGCTACACCTTC. Encoded protein: CSVGGEGRGYTF. This sequence joins TRBV29-1 and TRBJ1-2; D is unclear. The CDR3 covers 12 residues. V lost 4 bases and J 8 bases, leaving 14 bases between the germline ends. Germline assignment: CDR1 SQVTM and CDR2 ANQGSEA.

The rearrangement uses TRBV5-4 and TRBJ1-1; possibly TRBD1 for D (5 bases). Trimming stripped 4 bases from V and 5 bases from J, with 15 bases between. The CDR3 contains 14 residues. Per the germline V gene, CDR1 is SGHNT and CDR2 is YYREEE (reference sequence). The CDR3 nucleotides read TGTGCCAGCAGCCCCCTCAGGGAGGGAACTGAAGCTTTCTTT. Translated, it gives CASSPLREGTEAFF.

The chain carries TRBV5-1 and TRBJ1-1, with D maybe TRBD1 (6 bases). This CDR3 spans 14 amino acids. Germline loops: CDR1 SGHRS, CDR2 YFSETQ. V was clipped by 6 bases and J by 0 bases, with 12 bases between them. CDR3 region: CASNHGDMNTEAFF. The CDR3 DNA sequence: TGCGCCAGCAATCATGGGGACATGAACACTGAAGCTTTCTTT.

The J gene is TRBJ2-3, the V gene TRBV5-1; 12 nucleotides line up with TRBD2. V shed 2 bases, J shed 4 bases, and the junction held 14 bases outside the gene matches. The CDR3 has 19 amino acids. Germline CDR1 and CDR2: SGHRS and YFSETQ. CDR3 sequence reads: CASSFAPLASGGAPDTQYF. DNA for the CDR3: TGCGCCAGCAGCTTTGCCCCACTAGCTAGCGGGGGGGCCCCAGATACGCAGTATTTT.

The V gene is TRBV11-2, the J gene TRBJ1-1; 8 positions agree with TRBD1. V shed 5 bases and J 0 bases; nucleotides not matched to a gene: 8. CDR1 and CDR2 (germline): SGHAT, FQNNGV. This CDR3 contains 16 residues. CDR3 sequence (DNA): TGTGCCAGCAGCCAAACACCGGGACAGGTGAACACTGAAGCTTTCTTT. Protein product: CASSQTPGQVNTEAFF.

The rearrangement uses TRBV30 and TRBJ1-1, with TRBD1 matching over 7 bases. J gave up 10 bases and V 2 bases, and 13 bases lay outside the gene matches. In germline, CDR1 is GTSNPN, CDR2 SVGIG (reference sequence). The CDR3 consists of 14 residues. The CDR3 DNA follows: TGTGCCTGGAGTATAACGACAGGGAGTTCTTCAGCTTTCTTT. Translated: CAWSITTGSSSAFF.

This sequence joins TRBV11-2 and TRBJ2-6; D remains ambiguous. CDR1 is SGHAT and CDR2 is FQNNGV in the germline V gene. The length of the CDR3 is 17 residues. Trimming took 0 bases from V and 4 from J, leaving 13 bases between them. In nucleotides, the CDR3 is TGTGCCAGCAGCTTAGAGATAAGTGGTGGCGGGGCCAACGTCCTGACTTTC. This gives the protein CASSLEISGGGANVLTF.

This clone showed up just a few times. The V call is TRBV29-1, the J call TRBJ1-1, with D perhaps TRBD1 (5 bases). Germline loops: CDR1 SQVTM, CDR2 ANQGSEA. The CDR3 consists of 11 residues. V gave up 7 bases and J gave up 4 bases, with 10 bases separating them. The CDR3 loop reads CSGGQATEAFF. The CDR3 DNA is TGCAGCGGGGGCCAGGCCACTGAAGCTTTCTTT.

The V gene is TRBV7-3, the J gene TRBJ1-1, with D unclear. This CDR3 contains 13 residues. Trimming removed 3 bases from V and 1 base from J, with 6 bases in between. Germline CDR1 is SGHTA and CDR2 is FQGTGA. For the CDR3, the DNA is TGTGCCAGCAGCTTCTCCAGGAACACTGAAGCTTTCTTT. Its translation: CASSFSRNTEAFF.

The chain combines TRBV11-1 with TRBJ2-3, with 7 bases identical to TRBD2. This CDR3 spans 15 amino acids. Germline lookup yields CDR1 SGHAT and CDR2 FQDESV (reference sequence). V lost 6 bases and J lost 8; bases outside the gene matches: 14. The CDR3 here is CASRPGTMVGGTQYF. In nucleotides, the CDR3 is TGTGCCAGCAGACCCGGGACTATGGTCGGAGGTACGCAGTATTTT.

This clone was picked up a small number of times. The V call is TRBV10-1, the J call TRBJ2-7; D not resolved. Germline-derived CDR1 and CDR2 are WNHNN and SYGVQD (reference sequence). CDR3 length: 13 residues. The V end was cut by 3 bases, the J end by 3 bases, with 9 bases between. The CDR3 DNA reads TGCGCCAGCAGTGATTCGGCGGTCTACGAGCAGTACTTC. Amino acids: CASSDSAVYEQYF.

The V call is TRBV6-5, the J call TRBJ1-2; the match to TRBD1 covers 10 bases. Trimming took 6 bases from V and 8 from J; bases not matched to a gene: 6. CDR1 and CDR2 from the germline V gene are MNHEY and SVGAGI. The CDR3 sequence is 13 residues long. CDR3 coding DNA: TGTGCCAGCAGGGGACAGGGGAAAAGCGGCTACACCTTC. As protein: CASRGQGKSGYTF.

The V call is TRBV19, the J call TRBJ1-2; the D gene is possibly TRBD1 (5 bases). CDR1 is LNHDA, CDR2 SQIVND, per germline (reference sequence). The V and J ends lost 7 bases and 8 bases respectively, with 11 bases between them. The CDR3 length is 11 residues. DNA for the CDR3: TGTGCCAGTAACGTCCAGGGAGGCTACACCTTC. Its protein product is CASNVQGGYTF.

This clone has just one count. The chain employs TRBV6-5 and TRBJ2-1; 9 nucleotides line up with TRBD2. V trimming: 8 bases; J trimming: 4 bases; junction bases outside the gene matches: 6. Germline assignment: CDR1 MNHEY and CDR2 SVGAGI. The CDR3 has 14 amino acids. In DNA form, the CDR3 reads TGTGCCAGCGGTACTAGCGGGCGGTACAATGAGCAGTTCTTC. It translates to CASGTSGRYNEQFF.

The chain has TRBV19 and TRBJ2-2; D may be TRBD1 (6 bases). This CDR3 comprises 15 residues. Trimming stripped 3 bases from V and 0 bases from J, with 8 bases between. Germline CDR1 reads LNHDA; CDR2 reads SQIVND (reference sequence). CDR3 sequence reads: CASSMNRANTGELFF. Here the CDR3 DNA reads TGTGCCAGTAGTATGAACAGGGCGAACACCGGGGAGCTGTTTTTT.

This chain links TRBV6-5 with TRBJ2-2; weak D call: TRBD1 (5 bases). The CDR3 runs to 15 residues. Germline V gene sequence: CDR1 MNHEY, CDR2 SVGAGI. Trimming stripped 2 bases from V and 6 bases from J, with 13 bases between. The CDR3 spells CASSYGAGFAGELFF. CDR3 bases: TGTGCCAGCAGTTACGGGGCAGGGTTTGCCGGGGAGCTGTTTTTT.